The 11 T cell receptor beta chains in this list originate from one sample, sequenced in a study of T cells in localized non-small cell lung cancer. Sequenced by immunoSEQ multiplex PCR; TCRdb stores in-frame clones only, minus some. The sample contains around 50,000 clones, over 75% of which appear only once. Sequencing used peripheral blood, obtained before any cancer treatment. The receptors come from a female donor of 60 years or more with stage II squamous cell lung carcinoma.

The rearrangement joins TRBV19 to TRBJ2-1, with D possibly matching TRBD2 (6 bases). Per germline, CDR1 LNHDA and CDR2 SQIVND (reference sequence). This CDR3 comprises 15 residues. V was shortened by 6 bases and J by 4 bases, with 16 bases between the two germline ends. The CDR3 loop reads CASRVDWGDYNEQFF. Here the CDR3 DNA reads TGTGCCAGTAGGGTGGATTGGGGGGATTACAATGAGCAGTTCTTC.

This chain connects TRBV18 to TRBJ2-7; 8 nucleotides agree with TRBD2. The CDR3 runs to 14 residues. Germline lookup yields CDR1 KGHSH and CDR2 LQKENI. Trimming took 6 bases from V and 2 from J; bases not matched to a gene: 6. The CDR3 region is CASSLSGGPYEQYF. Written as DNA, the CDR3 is TGTGCCAGCTCCTTATCGGGGGGGCCCTACGAGCAGTACTTC.

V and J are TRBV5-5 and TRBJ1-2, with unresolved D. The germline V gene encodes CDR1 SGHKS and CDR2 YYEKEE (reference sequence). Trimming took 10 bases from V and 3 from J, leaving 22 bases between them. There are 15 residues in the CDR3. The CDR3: CASFTAEHTDYGYTF. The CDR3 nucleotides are TGTGCCTCTTTTACTGCTGAGCACACAGACTATGGCTACACCTTC.

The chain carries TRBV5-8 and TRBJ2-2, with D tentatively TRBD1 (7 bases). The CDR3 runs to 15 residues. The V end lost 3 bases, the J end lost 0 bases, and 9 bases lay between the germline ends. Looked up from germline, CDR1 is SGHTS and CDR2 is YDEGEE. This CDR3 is CASSWRGPNTGELFF. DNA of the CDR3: TGTGCCAGCAGCTGGAGGGGGCCGAACACCGGGGAGCTGTTTTTT.

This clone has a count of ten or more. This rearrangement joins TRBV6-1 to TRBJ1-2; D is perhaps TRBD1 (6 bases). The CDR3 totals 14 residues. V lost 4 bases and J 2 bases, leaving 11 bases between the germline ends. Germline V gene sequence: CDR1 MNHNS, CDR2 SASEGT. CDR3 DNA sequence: TGTGCCAGCAGTGGGACAGCGCCAAACTATGGCTACACCTTC. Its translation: CASSGTAPNYGYTF.

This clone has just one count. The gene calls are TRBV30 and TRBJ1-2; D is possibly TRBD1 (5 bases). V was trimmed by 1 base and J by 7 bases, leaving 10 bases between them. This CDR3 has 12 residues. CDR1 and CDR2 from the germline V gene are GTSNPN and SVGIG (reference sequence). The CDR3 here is CAWSGQRGGYTF. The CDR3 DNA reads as TGTGCCTGGAGTGGCCAGAGGGGTGGCTACACCTTC.

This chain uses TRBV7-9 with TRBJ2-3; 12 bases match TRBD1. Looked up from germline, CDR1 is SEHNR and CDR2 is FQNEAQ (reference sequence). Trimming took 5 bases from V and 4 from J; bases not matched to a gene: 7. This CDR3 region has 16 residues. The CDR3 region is CASSPGTGGRSDTQYF. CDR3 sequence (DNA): TGTGCCAGCAGCCCCGGGACAGGGGGCAGGTCAGATACGCAGTATTTT.

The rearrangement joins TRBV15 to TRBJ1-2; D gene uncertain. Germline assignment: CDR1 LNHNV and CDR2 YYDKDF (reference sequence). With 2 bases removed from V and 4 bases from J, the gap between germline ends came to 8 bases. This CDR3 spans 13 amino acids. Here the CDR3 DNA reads TGTGCCACCAGCAGACCCAACAGCTATGGCTACACCTTC. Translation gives CATSRPNSYGYTF.

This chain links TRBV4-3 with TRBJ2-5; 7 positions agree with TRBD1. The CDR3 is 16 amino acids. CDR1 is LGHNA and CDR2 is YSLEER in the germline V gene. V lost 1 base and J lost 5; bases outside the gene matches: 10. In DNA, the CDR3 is TGCGCCAGCAGCCAAGGCCGAAACAGGGGATGGGAGACCCAGTACTTC. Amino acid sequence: CASSQGRNRGWETQYF.

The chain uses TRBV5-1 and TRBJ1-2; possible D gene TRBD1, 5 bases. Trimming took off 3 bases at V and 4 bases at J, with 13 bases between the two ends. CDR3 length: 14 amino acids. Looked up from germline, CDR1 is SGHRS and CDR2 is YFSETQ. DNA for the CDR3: TGCGCCAGCAGCTCCACAGGAGAAGGCTATGGCTACACCTTC. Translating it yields CASSSTGEGYGYTF.

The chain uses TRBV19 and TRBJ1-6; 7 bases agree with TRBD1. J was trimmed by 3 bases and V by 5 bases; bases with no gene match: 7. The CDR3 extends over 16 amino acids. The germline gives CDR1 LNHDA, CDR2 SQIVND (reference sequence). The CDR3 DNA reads TGTGCCAGTAGTCCGGGACAGCTAAACTATAATTCACCCCTCCACTTT. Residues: CASSPGQLNYNSPLHF.